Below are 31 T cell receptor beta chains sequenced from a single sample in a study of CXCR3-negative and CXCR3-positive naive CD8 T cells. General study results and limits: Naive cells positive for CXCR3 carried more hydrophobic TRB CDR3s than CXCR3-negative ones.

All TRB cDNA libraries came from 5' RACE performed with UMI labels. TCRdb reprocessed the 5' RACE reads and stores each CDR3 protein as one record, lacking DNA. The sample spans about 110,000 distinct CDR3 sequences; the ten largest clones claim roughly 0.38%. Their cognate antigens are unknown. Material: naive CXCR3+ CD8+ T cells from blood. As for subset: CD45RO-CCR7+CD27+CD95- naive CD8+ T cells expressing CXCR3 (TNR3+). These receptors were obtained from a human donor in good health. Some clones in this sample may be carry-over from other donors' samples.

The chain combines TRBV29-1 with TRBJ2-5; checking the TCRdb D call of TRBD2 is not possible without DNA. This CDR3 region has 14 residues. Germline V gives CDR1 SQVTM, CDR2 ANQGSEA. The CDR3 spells CSVDPAELGETQYF.

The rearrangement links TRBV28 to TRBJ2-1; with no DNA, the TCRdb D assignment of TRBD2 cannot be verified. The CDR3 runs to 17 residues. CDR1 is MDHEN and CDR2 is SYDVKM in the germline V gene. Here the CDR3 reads CASSLRSGGRVWDEQFF.

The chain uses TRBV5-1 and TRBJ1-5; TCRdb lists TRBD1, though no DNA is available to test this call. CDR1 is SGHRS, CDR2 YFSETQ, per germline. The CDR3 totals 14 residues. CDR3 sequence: CASSPDRGGQPQHF.

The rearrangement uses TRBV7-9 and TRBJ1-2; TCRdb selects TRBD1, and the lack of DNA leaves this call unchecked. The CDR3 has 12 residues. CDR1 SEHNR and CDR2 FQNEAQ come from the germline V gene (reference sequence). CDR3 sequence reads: CASMTGTGAYTF. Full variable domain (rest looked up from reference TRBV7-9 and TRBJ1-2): DTGVSQNPRHKITKRGQNVTFRCDPISEHNRLYWYRQTLGQGPEFLTYFQNEAQLEKSRLLSDRFSAERPKGSFSTLEIQRTEQGDSAMYLCASMTGTGAYTFGSGTRLTVV.

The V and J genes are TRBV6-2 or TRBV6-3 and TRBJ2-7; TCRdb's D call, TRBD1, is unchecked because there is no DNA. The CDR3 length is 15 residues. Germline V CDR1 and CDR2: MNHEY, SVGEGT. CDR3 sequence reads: CASSEDGGDSYEQYF.

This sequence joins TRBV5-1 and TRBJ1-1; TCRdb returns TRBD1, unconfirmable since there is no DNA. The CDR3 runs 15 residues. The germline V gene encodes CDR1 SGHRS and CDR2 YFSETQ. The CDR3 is CASSDKDRGFTEAFF. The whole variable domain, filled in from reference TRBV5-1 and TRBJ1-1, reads KAGVTQTPRYLIKTRGQQVTLSCSPISGHRSVSWYQQTPGQGLQFLFEYFSETQRNKGNFPGRFSGRQFSNSRSEMNVSTLELGDSALYLCASSDKDRGFTEAFFGQGTRLTVV.

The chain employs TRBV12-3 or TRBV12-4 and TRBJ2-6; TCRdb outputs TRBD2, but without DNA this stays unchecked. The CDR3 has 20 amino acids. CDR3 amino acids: CASSLPPFEREPSGANVLTF.

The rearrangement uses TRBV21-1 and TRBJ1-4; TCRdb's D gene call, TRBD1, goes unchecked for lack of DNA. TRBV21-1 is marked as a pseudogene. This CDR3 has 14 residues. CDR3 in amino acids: CARPFRGRHEKLFF.

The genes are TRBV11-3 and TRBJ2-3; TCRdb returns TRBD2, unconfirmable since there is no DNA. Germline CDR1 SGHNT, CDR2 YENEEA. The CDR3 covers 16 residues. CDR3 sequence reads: CASSRRGGSGTDTQYF. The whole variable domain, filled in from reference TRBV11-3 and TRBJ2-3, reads EAGVVQSPRYKIIEKKQPVAFWCNPISGHNTLYWYLQNLGQGPELLIRYENEEAVDDSQLPKDRFSAERLKGVDSTLKIQPAELGDSAVYLCASSRRGGSGTDTQYFGPGTRLTVL.

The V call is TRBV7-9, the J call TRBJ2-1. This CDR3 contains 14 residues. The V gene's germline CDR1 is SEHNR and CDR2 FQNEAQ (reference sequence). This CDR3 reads CASSLASQVNEQFF.

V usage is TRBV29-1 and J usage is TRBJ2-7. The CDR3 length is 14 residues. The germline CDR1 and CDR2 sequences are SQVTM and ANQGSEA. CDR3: CSVADPYNPYEQYF.

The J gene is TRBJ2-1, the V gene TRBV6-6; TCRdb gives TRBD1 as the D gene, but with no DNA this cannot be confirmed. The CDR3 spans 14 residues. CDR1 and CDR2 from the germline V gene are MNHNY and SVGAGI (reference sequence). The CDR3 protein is CASRPWIGGNEQFF.

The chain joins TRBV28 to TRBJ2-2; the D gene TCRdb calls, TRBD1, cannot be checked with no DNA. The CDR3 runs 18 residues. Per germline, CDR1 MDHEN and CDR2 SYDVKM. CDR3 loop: CASSPYSGQESLFGELFF. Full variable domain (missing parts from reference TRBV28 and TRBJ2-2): DVKVTQSSRYLVKRTGEKVFLECVQDMDHENMFWYRQDPGLGLRLIYFSYDVKMKEKGDIPEGYSVSREKKERFSLILESASTNQTSMYLCASSPYSGQESLFGELFFGEGSRLTVL.

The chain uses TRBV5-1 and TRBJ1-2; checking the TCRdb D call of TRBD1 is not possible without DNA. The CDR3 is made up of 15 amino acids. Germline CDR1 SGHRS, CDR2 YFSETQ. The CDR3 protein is CASSLGPGVGYGYTF. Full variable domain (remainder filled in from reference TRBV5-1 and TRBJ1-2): KAGVTQTPRYLIKTRGQQVTLSCSPISGHRSVSWYQQTPGQGLQFLFEYFSETQRNKGNFPGRFSGRQFSNSRSEMNVSTLELGDSALYLCASSLGPGVGYGYTFGSGTRLTVV.

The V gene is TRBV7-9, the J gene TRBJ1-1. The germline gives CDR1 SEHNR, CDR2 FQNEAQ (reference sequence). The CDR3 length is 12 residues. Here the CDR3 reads CASSLGTTEAFF.

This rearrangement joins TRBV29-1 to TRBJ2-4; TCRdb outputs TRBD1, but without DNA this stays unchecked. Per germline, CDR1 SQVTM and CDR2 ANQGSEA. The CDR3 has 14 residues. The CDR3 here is CSVEDGIGLNIQYF.

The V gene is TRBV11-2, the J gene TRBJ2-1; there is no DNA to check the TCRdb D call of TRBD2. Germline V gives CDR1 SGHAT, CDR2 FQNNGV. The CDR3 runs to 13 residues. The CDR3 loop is CASTHRGGPEQFF.

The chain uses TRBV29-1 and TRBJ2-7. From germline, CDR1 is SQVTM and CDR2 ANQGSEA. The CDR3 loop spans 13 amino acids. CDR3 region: CSVETTSSYEQYF.

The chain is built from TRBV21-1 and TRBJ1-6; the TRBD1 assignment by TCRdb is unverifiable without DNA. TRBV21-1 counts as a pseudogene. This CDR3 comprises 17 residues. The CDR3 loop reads CASSKVPPAPSHSPLHF.

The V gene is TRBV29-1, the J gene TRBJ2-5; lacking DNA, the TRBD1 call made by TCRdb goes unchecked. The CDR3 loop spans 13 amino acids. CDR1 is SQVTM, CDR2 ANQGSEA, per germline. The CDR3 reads CSVEGQGMETQYF. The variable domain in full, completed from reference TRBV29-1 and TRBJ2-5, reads SAVISQKPSRDICQRGTSLTIQCQVDSQVTMMFWYRQQPGQSLTLIATANQGSEATYESGFVIDKFPISRPNLTFSTLTVSNMSPEDSSIYLCSVEGQGMETQYFGPGTRLLVL.

This CDR3 is CASSPEFTEAFF. The chain is built from TRBV5-5 and TRBJ1-1. The length of the CDR3 is 12 residues. The V gene's germline CDR1 is SGHKS and CDR2 YYEKEE (reference sequence).

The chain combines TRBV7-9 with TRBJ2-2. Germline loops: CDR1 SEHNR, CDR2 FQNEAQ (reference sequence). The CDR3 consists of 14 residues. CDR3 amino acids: CASSLNPNTGELFF.

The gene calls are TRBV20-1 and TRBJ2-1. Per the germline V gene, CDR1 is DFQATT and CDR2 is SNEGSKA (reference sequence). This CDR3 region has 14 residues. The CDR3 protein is CSARERGSYNEQFF.

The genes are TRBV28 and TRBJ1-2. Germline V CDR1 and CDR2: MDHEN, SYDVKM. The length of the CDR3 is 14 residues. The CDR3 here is CASSYPGLLLGYTF.

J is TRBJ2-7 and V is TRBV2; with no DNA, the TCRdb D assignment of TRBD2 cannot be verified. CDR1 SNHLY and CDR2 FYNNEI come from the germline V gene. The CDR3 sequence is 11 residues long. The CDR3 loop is CAGGPSYEQYF. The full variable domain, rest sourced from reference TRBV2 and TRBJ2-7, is EPEVTQTPSHQVTQMGQEVILRCVPISNHLYFYWYRQILGQKVEFLVSFYNNEISEKSEIFDDQFSVERPDGSNFTLKIRSTKLEDSAMYFCAGGPSYEQYFGPGTRLTVT.

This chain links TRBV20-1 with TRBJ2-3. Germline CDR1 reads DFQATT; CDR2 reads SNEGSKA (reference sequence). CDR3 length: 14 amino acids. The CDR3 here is CSARGRTSTDTQYF.

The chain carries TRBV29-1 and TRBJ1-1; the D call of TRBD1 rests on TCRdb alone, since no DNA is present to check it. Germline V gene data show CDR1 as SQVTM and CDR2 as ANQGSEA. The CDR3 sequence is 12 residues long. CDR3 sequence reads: CSVESLSMQAFF. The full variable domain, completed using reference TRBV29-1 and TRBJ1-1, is SAVISQKPSRDICQRGTSLTIQCQVDSQVTMMFWYRQQPGQSLTLIATANQGSEATYESGFVIDKFPISRPNLTFSTLTVSNMSPEDSSIYLCSVESLSMQAFFGQGTRLTVV.

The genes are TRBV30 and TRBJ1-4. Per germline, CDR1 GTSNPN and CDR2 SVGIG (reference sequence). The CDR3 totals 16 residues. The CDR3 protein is CAWSVGVTAEAEKLFF.

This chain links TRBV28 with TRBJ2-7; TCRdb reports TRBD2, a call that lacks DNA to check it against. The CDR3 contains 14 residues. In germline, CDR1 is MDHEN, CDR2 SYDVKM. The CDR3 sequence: CASSLAGSTYEQYF.

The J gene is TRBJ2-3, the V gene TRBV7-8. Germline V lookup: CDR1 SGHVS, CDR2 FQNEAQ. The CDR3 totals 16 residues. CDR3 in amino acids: CASSSGTSWGTDTQYF. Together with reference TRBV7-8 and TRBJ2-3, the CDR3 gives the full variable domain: GAGVSQSPRYKVAKRGQDVALRCDPISGHVSLFWYQQALGQGPEFLTYFQNEAQLDKSGLPSDRFFAERPEGSVSTLKIQRTQQEDSAVYLCASSSGTSWGTDTQYFGPGTRLTVL.

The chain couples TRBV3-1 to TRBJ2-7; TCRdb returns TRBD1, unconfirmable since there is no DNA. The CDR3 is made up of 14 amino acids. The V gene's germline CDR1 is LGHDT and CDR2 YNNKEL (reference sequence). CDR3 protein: CASSPWGERNEQYF.